Detailed here is one TCR beta chain. These data originate in a study of T cell changes during pregnancy in multiple sclerosis. Generated by immunoSEQ multiplex PCR, the TCRdb table keeps only in-frame clones and is missing some. The sample has 45,000 to 50,000 clones, approximately 94% seen once. V shed 2 bases and J shed 6 bases, with 8 bases lying between them. Germline loops: CDR1 MNHEY, CDR2 SMNVEV (reference sequence). This CDR3 comprises 13 residues. The sequence was obtained from a female donor with multiple sclerosis, enrolled in a pregnancy study. The material sequenced was CD8+ T cells from peripheral blood mononuclear cells, taken before pregnancy. The chain combines TRBV27 with TRBJ1-5, with a possible D match to TRBD1 (6 bases). CDR3 amino acids: CASSLTGSQPQHF. In nucleotides, the CDR3 is TGTGCCAGCAGTTTAACAGGGTCTCAGCCCCAGCATTTT.